The source of this TCR beta chain is a study of early T cells in non-severe SARS-CoV-2 infection. Background on the study: Alpha and beta chains were unpaired, from unsorted whole-blood bulk RNA. Findings and caveats of the study: Database matching using VDJdb favored anti-spike CD8 responses, with private and CD4 specificities left missing.

The CDR3 runs 16 residues. With 3 bases clipped from V and 1 base from J, the junction kept 8 bases outside the gene matches. Germline V gene lookup returns CDR1 SEHNR and CDR2 FQNEAQ (reference sequence). The library protocol tagged individual cDNA molecules with unique molecular identifiers. TCRdb ran MiXCR on the 5' RACE reads and lists one entry per CDR3 protein. The repertoire has approximately 90,000 distinct CDR3 sequences, around 17% of them found once; the top ten carry around 4.9%. This clonotype was picked up a small number of times. Its target is not known. The specimen comprised whole blood, sampled at baseline. The rearrangement joins TRBV7-9 to TRBJ2-7; the match to TRBD2 covers 8 bases. The sequence came from an adult who was a healthcare worker with PCR-confirmed SARS-CoV-2 infection or an uninfected control (not recorded which). The CDR3, as DNA: TGTGCCAGCAGCTTGGTCAGCGGGAGAGGGTCCTACGAGCAGTACTTC. Translated: CASSLVSGRGSYEQYF.